This is a list of T cell receptor beta chains from one sample in a study of beta chain features in type 1 diabetes. This table comes from immunoSEQ multiplex PCR, and its TCRdb copy is limited to in-frame clones, with some not included. The sample gives some 44,000 clones, roughly 68% of which show up once; around 2.1% is in the top ten. Sequencing was done on a sample of Tregs from blood. These receptors all come from a woman between 18 and 29 years old with type 1 diabetes. Both conserved end residues are part of each CDR3. Each record gives: clone size, V gene, J gene, D gene, CDR3 length, CDR3 protein, CDR3 DNA. The D gene is left open where the match is weak. Expanded clones get a size class; other rows say once, few or many, or leave the size out.

>NA|TRBV2|TRBJ1-3|NA|14
CAGSEYLSGNTIYF
TGTGCCGGCAGTGAATACTTGTCTGGAAACACCATATATTTT
>NA|TRBV7-9|TRBJ1-1|NA|14
CASSGGQSSTSAFF
TGTGCCAGCAGCGGTGGACAGTCGTCAACTTCAGCTTTCTTT
>NA|TRBV7-8|TRBJ2-5|NA|11
CASTPEQTQYF
TGTGCCAGCACCCCAGAACAGACCCAGTACTTC
>NA|TRBV5-4|TRBJ2-1|NA|14
CASTLLSSYNEQFF
TGTGCCAGCACGCTTTTGAGCTCCTACAATGAGCAGTTCTTC
>once|TRBV4-1|TRBJ2-1|NA|16
CASSPVGTRSDNEQFF
TGCGCCAGCAGCCCAGTCGGGACTCGCTCGGACAATGAGCAGTTCTTC
>NA|TRBV10-3|TRBJ1-1|TRBD1|16
CAISEPGQGIRTEAFF
TGTGCCATCAGTGAGCCAGGACAGGGTATAAGGACTGAAGCTTTCTTT
>NA|TRBV30|TRBJ1-5|NA|14
CAWSSPGVWQPQHF
TGTGCCTGGAGTTCACCAGGGGTTTGGCAGCCCCAGCATTTT
>NA|TRBV29-1|TRBJ2-5|TRBD2|14
CSVVRTSGGETQYF
TGCAGCGTTGTACGGACTAGCGGTGGTGAGACCCAGTACTTC
>NA|TRBV6-6|TRBJ1-1|TRBD1|14
CASKLPGGADEAFF
TGTGCCAGCAAATTACCAGGGGGCGCAGATGAAGCTTTCTTT
>NA|TRBV6-5|TRBJ1-6|TRBD1|13
CASRMTGDSPLHF
TGTGCCAGCAGAATGACAGGGGACTCACCCCTCCACTTT
>NA|TRBV19|TRBJ2-2|TRBD1|15
CASSIRTGTRGELFF
TGTGCCAGTAGTATTCGGACAGGGACGCGCGGGGAGCTGTTTTTT
>NA|TRBV7-2|TRBJ2-2|TRBD1|15
CASSFRDSGTGELFF
TGTGCCAGCAGCTTCCGGGACAGTGGCACCGGGGAGCTGTTTTTT
>few|TRBV25-1|TRBJ2-1|TRBD2|11
CASSGTGTKFF
TGTGCCAGCAGTGGGACCGGGACTAAGTTCTTC
>NA|TRBV6-6|TRBJ2-7|NA|15
CASTPGDAISYEQYF
TGTGCCAGCACCCCAGGGGACGCAATCTCCTACGAGCAGTACTTC
>NA|TRBV5-6|TRBJ1-2|TRBD1|16
CASSISGTVGDYGYTF
TGTGCCAGCAGCATCTCCGGGACAGTTGGCGACTATGGCTACACCTTC
>NA|TRBV15|TRBJ2-3|NA|14
CATSSPGGTDTQYF
TGTGCCACCAGCAGTCCGGGGGGCACAGATACGCAGTATTTT
>NA|TRBV28|TRBJ1-5|NA|15
CASSLRQGGRQPQHF
TGTGCCAGCAGTTTAAGGCAGGGAGGAAGACAGCCCCAGCATTTT
>NA|TRBV7-8|TRBJ2-2|TRBD2|17
CASSALAGGPTTGELFF
TGTGCCAGCAGCGCACTAGCGGGAGGGCCAACGACCGGGGAGCTGTTTTTT
>NA|TRBV7-8|TRBJ1-5|TRBD1|14
CASSKDRGNQPQHF
TGTGCCAGCAGTAAAGACAGGGGCAATCAGCCCCAGCATTTT
>NA|TRBV5-1|TRBJ1-2|TRBD1|14
CASSTGTANYGYTF
TGCGCCAGCAGCACCGGGACAGCTAACTATGGCTACACCTTC
>NA|TRBV2|TRBJ1-2|NA|14
CASIVSTGSYGYTF
TGTGCCAGCATTGTCTCTACAGGGTCCTATGGCTACACCTTC
>NA|TRBV18|TRBJ1-1|TRBD1|15
CASSPRQGTNTEAFF
TGTGCCAGCTCACCACGACAGGGGACGAACACTGAAGCTTTCTTT
>NA|TRBV7-9|TRBJ2-7|TRBD2|17
CASSSGGLAGGPYEQYF
TGTGCCAGCAGCTCTGGGGGGTTAGCGGGAGGGCCCTACGAGCAGTACTTC
>NA|TRBV5-4|TRBJ2-1|TRBD1|15
CASSNQGARNNEQFF
TGTGCCAGCAGCAACCAGGGGGCGCGGAACAATGAGCAGTTCTTC
>NA|TRBV29-1|TRBJ2-2|TRBD2|16
CSVRAGVKKGTGELFF
TGCAGCGTTCGAGCGGGAGTGAAAAAAGGCACCGGGGAGCTGTTTTTT
>few|TRBV4-3|TRBJ2-2|TRBD2|17
CASSQIGLGTSVGELFF
TGCGCCAGCAGCCAAATCGGCCTGGGGACTAGCGTCGGGGAGCTGTTTTTT
>NA|TRBV5-1|TRBJ1-1|TRBD1|14
CASSPRGGDTEAFF
TGCGCCAGCAGCCCCCGAGGGGGCGACACTGAAGCTTTCTTT
>NA|TRBV11-3|TRBJ2-1|NA|15
CASSLVYLGQSEQFF
TGTGCCAGCAGCTTAGTTTATCTGGGACAAAGTGAGCAGTTCTTC
>NA|TRBV18|TRBJ1-2|TRBD1|15
CASSPPDRSRWGYTF
TGTGCCAGCTCACCACCGGACAGGTCCCGGTGGGGCTACACCTTC
>NA|TRBV4-2|TRBJ2-3|NA|18
CASSQASWGGGRTDTQYF
TGTGCCAGCAGCCAAGCTTCATGGGGAGGGGGACGCACAGATACGCAGTATTTT
>NA|TRBV5-1|TRBJ1-2|TRBD1|14
CASRVGTEVSGYTF
TGCGCCAGCAGAGTCGGGACAGAGGTGTCTGGCTACACCTTC
>NA|TRBV5-1|TRBJ2-1|NA|16
CASSLMRRGSYNEQFF
TGCGCCAGCAGCTTGATGCGTCGGGGCTCCTACAATGAGCAGTTCTTC
>NA|TRBV19|TRBJ1-1|TRBD1|15
CASSPRTGANTEAFF
TGTGCCAGTAGTCCCAGGACAGGGGCGAACACTGAAGCTTTCTTT
>NA|TRBV10-3|TRBJ2-2|TRBD1|15
CAISRGQGNTGELFF
TGTGCCATCAGCCGGGGACAGGGGAACACCGGGGAGCTGTTTTTT
>NA|TRBV9|TRBJ2-5|NA|16
CASSVANLGGRETQYF
TGTGCCAGCAGCGTAGCTAATTTGGGGGGGCGCGAGACCCAGTACTTC
>NA|TRBV29-1|TRBJ2-7|TRBD2|14
CSVTSGPNAYEQYF
TGCAGCGTTACTAGCGGTCCGAACGCCTACGAGCAGTACTTC
>NA|TRBV28|TRBJ2-7|TRBD2|15
CASTRLAGGPYEQYF
TGTGCCAGCACTCGACTAGCGGGAGGGCCGTACGAGCAGTACTTC
>NA|TRBV7-9|TRBJ2-7|NA|12
CASSLLKNEQYF
TGTGCCAGCAGCTTATTAAAAAACGAGCAGTACTTC
>once|TRBV6-5|TRBJ1-6|TRBD1|14
CASRSGQGSSPLHF
TGTGCCAGCAGATCGGGACAGGGGAGTTCACCCCTCCACTTT
>NA|TRBV7-2|TRBJ2-7|TRBD2|15
CASSTLAGGGYEQYF
TGTGCCAGCAGCACCCTGGCCGGGGGGGGCTACGAGCAGTACTTC